The 25 T cell receptor beta chains in this list originate from one sample, sequenced in a study of T cell responses to AZD1222 COVID-19 vaccine. The assay was immunoSEQ multiplex PCR, and TCRdb's table has in-frame clones only and misses some. The sample lists some 120,000 clones; roughly 90% were seen once. Here the sequenced sample was peripheral blood, taken on day 0 of AZD1222 vaccination. The source is an adult in good health.

A few counts support this clone. The chain uses TRBV4-3 and TRBJ1-3; 7 bases agree with TRBD1. CDR3 size: 16 residues. Germline CDR1 and CDR2: LGHNA and YSLEER. V was pared by 0 bases and J by 4 bases, with 6 bases of the junction left unmatched. CDR3 amino acids: CASSQDPQGSGNTIYF. DNA of the CDR3: TGCGCCAGCAGCCAAGATCCACAGGGGAGCGGAAACACCATATATTTT.

This clone has more than one count but fewer than ten. The V call is TRBV19, the J call TRBJ2-1; 8 bases fit TRBD2. The germline V gene has CDR1 LNHDA and CDR2 SQIVND (reference sequence). This CDR3 has 16 residues. V lost 5 bases to trimming and J lost 4 bases; unmatched junction nucleotides: 10. CDR3 loop: CASSVRTSPIYNEQFF. The CDR3 DNA sequence: TGTGCCAGTAGTGTACGGACTAGCCCGATATACAATGAGCAGTTCTTC.

The rearrangement joins TRBV6-4 to TRBJ2-2; either TRBD1 or TRBD2 may fit D (5 bases each). The V end was cut by 0 bases, the J end by 3 bases, with 8 bases between. This CDR3 has 15 amino acids. Germline V lookup: CDR1 MRHNA, CDR2 SNTAGT. CDR3 nucleotides: TGTGCCAGCAGTGACTCGAGGGGCGACACCGGGGAGCTGTTTTTT. This codes for CASSDSRGDTGELFF.

This chain's CDR3 is CASKPGNTYEQYF. The CDR3 region has the DNA TGTGCCAGCAAGCCAGGGAACACTTACGAGCAGTACTTC. The chain employs TRBV28 and TRBJ2-7, with D possibly being TRBD1 (5 bases). The CDR3 has 13 amino acids. Germline CDR1 is MDHEN and CDR2 is SYDVKM. V dropped 7 bases and J dropped 4 bases, with 14 bases sitting between them.

This clone appeared a single time. The CDR3 nucleotides are TGCAGCGTTGTTGTACTAGCGGGAGGCGAGCAGTACTTC. It specifies CSVVVLAGGEQYF. The chain combines TRBV29-1 with TRBJ2-7, with 12 bases lining up with TRBD2. Germline loops: CDR1 SQVTM, CDR2 ANQGSEA. With 4 bases clipped from V and 6 bases from J, the junction kept 4 bases outside the gene matches. The CDR3 loop spans 13 amino acids.

This clone appeared a single time. The CDR3 DNA reads TGTGCCAGCAGCTTAGGAAGACTAGCGGGTGGGCCTAGCACAGATACGCAGTATTTT. It is translated as CASSLGRLAGGPSTDTQYF. The chain links TRBV7-8 to TRBJ2-3; 10 positions match TRBD2. The germline V gene has CDR1 SGHVS and CDR2 FQNEAQ. CDR3 length: 19 amino acids. J gave up 0 bases and V 1 base, and 10 bases lay outside the gene matches.

The rearrangement joins TRBV10-1 to TRBJ1-1, with a possible D match to TRBD1 (6 bases). Trimming took off 5 bases at V and 5 bases at J, with 18 bases between the two ends. CDR3 length: 15 residues. Germline values: CDR1 WNHNN, CDR2 SYGVQD (reference sequence). The CDR3 coding sequence is TGCGCCAGCAGTCCGACGGGGACAAGATGGACTGAAGCTTTCTTT. It is translated as CASSPTGTRWTEAFF.

This rearrangement joins TRBV12-3 or TRBV12-4 to TRBJ2-7; D not resolved. The CDR3 extends over 13 amino acids. V lost 6 bases to trimming and J lost 2 bases, with 11 bases between them. CDR3 sequence: CASSPGPTYEQYF. The CDR3 DNA follows: TGTGCCAGCAGCCCCGGACCTACCTACGAGCAGTACTTC.

In its sample, this clone was seen once. This chain connects TRBV6-4 to TRBJ1-5, with D tentatively TRBD1 (5 bases). V shed 2 bases and J shed 0 bases, with 20 bases lying between them. The CDR3 spans 19 residues. Germline assignment: CDR1 MRHNA and CDR2 SNTAGT. The CDR3 nucleotides read TGTGCCAGCAGTGACGGGGCAGGTAGTTCCTTTTATAGCAATCAGCCCCAGCATTTT. It is translated as CASSDGAGSSFYSNQPQHF.

This clone appeared a single time. This chain links TRBV7-9 with TRBJ1-1; D remains ambiguous. The CDR3 runs to 11 residues. CDR1 and CDR2 (germline): SEHNR, FQNEAQ (reference sequence). Trimming took off 2 bases at V and 4 bases at J, with 2 bases between the two ends. CDR3 loop: CASSLITEAFF. Here the CDR3 DNA reads TGTGCCAGCAGCTTAATCACTGAAGCTTTCTTT.

This clone was seen more than once but under ten times. The genes are TRBV4-1 and TRBJ2-7; D is ambiguous. Trimming removed 1 base from V and 2 bases from J, with 12 bases in between. The CDR3 is 15 amino acids. Germline V lookup: CDR1 MGHRA, CDR2 YSYEKL. The CDR3 spells CASSQGPPKPYEQYF. The CDR3 nucleotides are TGCGCCAGCAGCCAAGGTCCCCCCAAGCCCTACGAGCAGTACTTC.

This clone was detected a few times. The chain combines TRBV27 with TRBJ1-5; no definite D call. The CDR3 consists of 15 residues. The ends were cut back, 0 bases at V and 3 bases at J, with 9 bases in the middle. The germline V gene encodes CDR1 MNHEY and CDR2 SMNVEV (reference sequence). The CDR3 protein is CASSLSYRFNQPQHF. The CDR3 DNA sequence: TGTGCCAGCAGTTTATCATACAGATTCAATCAGCCCCAGCATTTT.

The genes are TRBV4-2 and TRBJ2-5; TRBD1 or TRBD2 may be the D gene (5 bases each). The ends were cut back, 1 base at V and 4 bases at J, with 19 bases in the middle. This CDR3 contains 17 residues. CDR1 and CDR2 from the germline V gene are LGHNA and YNFKEQ. CDR3 region: CASSQVGGDAGGETQYF. DNA of the CDR3: TGTGCCAGCAGCCAAGTTGGGGGTGACGCGGGTGGAGAGACCCAGTACTTC.

V and J are TRBV3-1 (or the pseudogene TRBV3-2) and TRBJ2-7; D not resolved. The germline CDR1 and CDR2 sequences are LGHDT and YNNKEL (reference sequence). There are 12 residues in the CDR3. Between the trimmed V and J ends, which lost 6 bases and 6 bases, there was a span of 12 bases. CDR3 in DNA: TGTGCCAGCAGTCTAGTAAGGGCCGAGCAGTACTTC. Translated, it gives CASSLVRAEQYF.

In nucleotides, the CDR3 is TGTGCCAGCAGCCAAGATCTAGTAGGAGACAGGGTCACCGGGGAGCTGTTTTTT. Protein: CASSQDLVGDRVTGELFF. The genes are TRBV14 and TRBJ2-2, with 7 positions matching TRBD1. The CDR3 loop spans 18 amino acids. Germline V gene sequence: CDR1 SGHDN, CDR2 FVKESK. V lost 0 bases, J lost 4 bases, and 11 bases stayed unmatched.

V gene TRBV25-1 combines with J gene TRBJ2-1; TRBD2 matches at 12 bases. The CDR3 contains 14 residues. V shed 3 bases and J 12 bases; nucleotides not matched to a gene: 6. CDR1 MGHDK and CDR2 SYGVNS come from the germline V gene. This CDR3 reads CASSESRLAGVQFF. DNA of the CDR3: TGTGCCAGCAGTGAGTCCCGACTAGCGGGAGTGCAGTTCTTC.

This clone came up once. The J gene is TRBJ2-3, the V gene TRBV7-3, with TRBD2 matching over 8 bases. J lost 3 bases, V lost 3 bases, and 2 bases had no gene match. The CDR3 length is 14 residues. Germline V gene data show CDR1 as SGHTA and CDR2 as FQGTGA. CDR3 sequence: CASSFSGNTDTQYF. In DNA form, the CDR3 reads TGTGCCAGCAGCTTTAGCGGGAATACAGATACGCAGTATTTT.

The V and J genes are TRBV19 and TRBJ2-2; D gene uncertain. The CDR3 runs 13 residues. CDR1 is LNHDA, CDR2 SQIVND, per germline (reference sequence). The V end lost 1 base, the J end lost 1 base, and 1 base lay between the germline ends. This CDR3 is CASSIVNTGELFF. Written as DNA, the CDR3 is TGTGCCAGTAGTATAGTGAACACCGGGGAGCTGTTTTTT. Supplemented by reference TRBV19 and TRBJ2-2, the full variable domain reads DGGITQSPKYLFRKEGQNVTLSCEQNLNHDAMYWYRQDPGQGLRLIYYSQIVNDFQKGDIAEGYSVSREKKESFPLTVTSAQKNPTAFYLCASSIVNTGELFFGEGSRLTVL.

The chain uses TRBV19 and TRBJ1-1; TRBD1 matches 8 bases. The CDR3 totals 23 residues. The germline V gene has CDR1 LNHDA and CDR2 SQIVND (reference sequence). With V trimmed by 6 bases and J by 4 bases, 34 bases remained unmatched. The DNA of the CDR3 is TGTGCCAGTAGCAAACCGCTGTGTGACAGGGGTTTTAACCCCCTTTCGAGGAGCACTGAAGCTTTCTTT. This sequence encodes CASSKPLCDRGFNPLSRSTEAFF.

The V and J genes are TRBV7-2 and TRBJ2-7, with a tentative D call TRBD2 (6 bases). With 5 bases removed from V and 0 bases from J, the gap between germline ends came to 17 bases. Per germline, CDR1 SGHTA and CDR2 FQGNSA. This CDR3 region has 16 residues. The CDR3 DNA is TGTGCCAGCAGCCGCCCCCGGGGGATGGGCTCCTACGAGCAGTACTTC. Protein sequence: CASSRPRGMGSYEQYF.

The V call is TRBV6-1, the J call TRBJ2-1; D not certain. The germline gives CDR1 MNHNS, CDR2 SASEGT. Trimming took 1 base from V and 7 from J, leaving 2 bases between them. This CDR3 has 11 residues. The CDR3 loop is CASSEGNEQFF. CDR3 sequence (DNA): TGTGCCAGCAGTGAAGGGAATGAGCAGTTCTTC.

This chain uses TRBV19 with TRBJ2-3; weak D call: TRBD2 (6 bases). Per germline, CDR1 LNHDA and CDR2 SQIVND (reference sequence). Trimming stripped 5 bases from V and 3 bases from J, with 15 bases between. The CDR3 spans 15 residues. In DNA form, the CDR3 reads TGTGCCAGTAGTCAGAGGAGGGCCGGGACAGATACGCAGTATTTT. Translated, it gives CASSQRRAGTDTQYF.

This sequence joins TRBV7-2 and TRBJ2-7; D is ambiguous. The ends were cut back, 5 bases at V and 4 bases at J, with 12 bases in the middle. CDR3 length: 13 amino acids. Germline CDR1 and CDR2: SGHTA and FQGNSA. CDR3 region: CASSIAGHYEQYF. CDR3 DNA sequence: TGTGCCAGCAGCATCGCCGGGCATTACGAGCAGTACTTC.

This chain connects TRBV28 to TRBJ1-2; D not resolved. The CDR3 has 11 amino acids. CDR1 and CDR2 from the germline V gene are MDHEN and SYDVKM. Trimming cost V 3 bases and J 8 bases, with 7 bases left between them. The CDR3 bases are TGTGCCAGCAGTTTTGTTGGGGGCTACACCTTC. Encoded protein: CASSFVGGYTF.

The genes are TRBV5-1 and TRBJ2-7; TRBD2 matches at 9 bases. The CDR3 runs to 16 residues. V shed 0 bases, J shed 5 bases, and the junction held 9 bases outside the gene matches. Germline values: CDR1 SGHRS, CDR2 YFSETQ. The CDR3 spells CASSLAAGGPVDEQYF. CDR3 bases: TGCGCCAGCAGCTTGGCTGCGGGAGGGCCTGTAGACGAGCAGTACTTC.